This TCR beta chain was identified during a study of shared clonotypes between healthy human individuals. As regards this clone: Its antigen is unknown.

Study-wide points: Generally, estimated richness proved larger in naive subsets than it did in memory subsets.

The repertoire was sequenced with immunoSEQ multiplex PCR; TCRdb's copy has only in-frame clones and lacks some. The data hold 2 million to 2.5 million clones, with approximately 96% observed a single time. V trimming: 5 bases; J trimming: 5 bases; junction bases outside the gene matches: 9. The CDR3 length is 15 residues. Germline values: CDR1 SGHAT, CDR2 FQNNGV. This chain links TRBV11-2 with TRBJ2-1, with 7 bases identical to TRBD2. The receptor's source is a man in his late teens or twenties in good health. The sample taken for sequencing was naive CD4+ T cells sorted from blood. Subset: CD45RA+ positively selected. CDR3 bases: TGTGCCAGCAGCCTCTTACTGGGGGGGGACAATGAGCAGTTCTTC. Protein: CASSLLLGGDNEQFF.